The T cell receptor beta chain under discussion was sequenced for a study of T cell repertoires in cytomegalovirus infection. V gave up 1 base and J gave up 10 bases, with 14 bases separating them. CDR1 and CDR2 from the germline V gene are SGHAT and FQNNGV. The CDR3 loop spans 14 amino acids. In its sample, this clonotype was seen a few times. Its antigen is not known. TCRdb redid the calling of the reads with MiXCR, one entry per CDR3 protein. The sample yields 200,000 to 250,000 distinct CDR3 sequences, 38% seen once. This specimen consisted of CD8+ T cells from cultured PBMCs, obtained from culture after CMV antigen stimulation. The source is a human donor in good health (CMV status not recorded). Some clones in this sample may be carry-over from other donors' samples. V and J are TRBV11-2 and TRBJ2-1; D unresolved. CDR3 region: CASSLGGGAREQFF. As DNA, the CDR3 is TGTGCCAGCAGCTTAGGAGGCGGCGCGAGGGAGCAGTTCTTC.